Here is one T cell receptor beta chain with its context. Its antigen is still unknown. This sample is part of a study of T cell responses to AZD1222 COVID-19 vaccine. Here immunoSEQ multiplex PCR was the method, and the copy in TCRdb shows in-frame clones only, minus some. The sample contains around 130,000 clones, 85% to 90% of which appear only once. Broader study findings: Distributed over spike, vaccine-associated CD4 TCRs predominated at 160-218 and 743-854. Nearly half of spike-specific TCRs reportedly target variant regions that are unmutated in the B.1.351 and B.1.1.7 variants. Increases in Spike-specific TCR breadth and depth were seen after two AZD1222 doses.

The length of the CDR3 is 14 residues. Germline CDR1 and CDR2: MNHEY and SVGAGI. With V trimmed by 10 bases and J by 4 bases, 8 bases remained unmatched. This chain joins TRBV6-5 and TRBJ2-7; TRBD2 agrees at 12 bases. The material sequenced was peripheral blood, taken on day 0 of AZD1222 vaccination. This sequence originates from an adult in good health. The CDR3 here is CATLAGLAGYEQYF. The DNA for the CDR3 is TGTGCCACCCTGGCCGGACTAGCGGGGTACGAGCAGTACTTC.